Shown below are 21 T cell receptor beta chains from a single sample sequenced in a study of tumor-infiltrating lymphocytes in localized non-small cell lung cancer. The data were produced by immunoSEQ multiplex PCR, yet TCRdb's version contains in-frame clones alone and is incomplete. The table has over 10,000 clones, approximately 83% seen once; the top ten hold approximately 3.7%. Source material: uninvolved lung tissue not adjacent to the tumor. The receptors come from a human donor with non-small cell lung cancer.

This clone turned up a few times. J is TRBJ2-1 and V is TRBV11-2, with 8 bases lining up with TRBD2. The CDR3 is 15 residues long. From germline, CDR1 is SGHAT and CDR2 FQNNGV. V trimming: 5 bases; J trimming: 8 bases; junction bases outside the gene matches: 11. The CDR3 DNA reads as TGTGCCAGCAGCACCTCGGGACTAGGTGGCGATGAGCAGTTCTTC. This translates into CASSTSGLGGDEQFF.

V gene TRBV5-1 combines with J gene TRBJ2-3; tentative D call: TRBD2 (6 bases). CDR1 SGHRS and CDR2 YFSETQ come from the germline V gene. The CDR3 runs to 14 residues. Trimming stripped 4 bases from V and 2 bases from J, with 11 bases between. The CDR3 sequence: CASSPGGHTDTQYF. The CDR3 DNA follows: TGCGCCAGCAGCCCCGGGGGTCACACAGATACGCAGTATTTT. Complete variable domain (other parts from reference TRBV5-1 and TRBJ2-3): KAGVTQTPRYLIKTRGQQVTLSCSPISGHRSVSWYQQTPGQGLQFLFEYFSETQRNKGNFPGRFSGRQFSNSRSEMNVSTLELGDSALYLCASSPGGHTDTQYFGPGTRLTVL.

The chain is built from TRBV14 and TRBJ2-7, with a weak D call TRBD2 (7 bases). CDR1 is SGHDN, CDR2 FVKESK, per germline. CDR3 length: 18 residues. V lost 0 bases to trimming and J lost 6 bases, with 24 bases between them. The CDR3 bases are TGTGCCAGCAGCCAAGATCTAACTCGCGGGGGCCCTTTGAGCGAGCAGTACTTC. This sequence encodes CASSQDLTRGGPLSEQYF.

This clone turned up a few times. The chain couples TRBV28 to TRBJ1-1; the match to TRBD1 covers 7 bases. Germline CDR1 MDHEN, CDR2 SYDVKM. With 4 bases clipped from V and 1 base from J, the junction kept 6 bases outside the gene matches. The CDR3 spans 15 residues. CDR3 region: CASSSPGTENTEAFF. The CDR3, as DNA: TGTGCCAGCAGTTCCCCGGGGACAGAGAACACTGAAGCTTTCTTT.

This chain uses TRBV5-6 with TRBJ1-1; 9 nucleotides agree with TRBD1. The CDR3 loop spans 15 amino acids. Germline V gene sequence: CDR1 SGHDT, CDR2 YYEEEE. Germline trimming cut 5 bases from V and 4 bases from J; bases unmatched to any gene: 9. CDR3 residues: CASSYGQGISTEAFF. CDR3 coding DNA: TGTGCCAGCAGTTACGGACAGGGGATTAGCACTGAAGCTTTCTTT.

The J gene is TRBJ2-5, the V gene TRBV18; 10 bases fit TRBD2. The CDR3 is 14 residues long. The V segment lost 6 bases and the J segment 5 bases; nucleotides outside the gene matches: 6. Germline assignment: CDR1 KGHSH and CDR2 LQKENI. The CDR3 nucleotides read TGTGCCAGCTCGCCCACTAGCGGGGAGGAGACCCAGTACTTC. This translates into CASSPTSGEETQYF.

V usage is TRBV19 and J usage is TRBJ2-3; 8 positions match TRBD2. V trimming: 4 bases; J trimming: 4 bases; junction bases outside the gene matches: 1. This CDR3 is 13 amino acids long. Per the germline V gene, CDR1 is LNHDA and CDR2 is SQIVND (reference sequence). As DNA, the CDR3 is TGTGCCAGTAGTAGGGGACTAGCAGATACGCAGTATTTT. Translated, it gives CASSRGLADTQYF.

The CDR3 reads CASSSGTGGTEAFF. CDR3 nucleotide sequence: TGCGCCAGCAGCTCAGGGACAGGGGGCACTGAAGCTTTCTTT. The V gene is TRBV5-1, the J gene TRBJ1-1; 11 bases are a match to TRBD1. Per germline, CDR1 SGHRS and CDR2 YFSETQ. V gave up 3 bases and J gave up 4 bases; unmatched junction bases: 2. The CDR3 is 14 amino acids.

V usage is TRBV5-1 and J usage is TRBJ2-7, with D tentatively TRBD1 (6 bases). This CDR3 comprises 14 residues. V lost 4 bases and J lost 5, with 16 bases in between. Per germline, CDR1 SGHRS and CDR2 YFSETQ. CDR3 DNA: TGCGCCAGCAGCACACACAGGGTGGGAGACGAGCAGTACTTC. Protein: CASSTHRVGDEQYF. Full variable domain (outside the CDR3, taken from reference TRBV5-1 and TRBJ2-7): KAGVTQTPRYLIKTRGQQVTLSCSPISGHRSVSWYQQTPGQGLQFLFEYFSETQRNKGNFPGRFSGRQFSNSRSEMNVSTLELGDSALYLCASSTHRVGDEQYFGPGTRLTVT.

V usage is TRBV5-5 and J usage is TRBJ1-1, with 9 bases that match TRBD1. V lost 0 bases, J lost 6 bases, and 9 bases stayed unmatched. Germline V CDR1 and CDR2: SGHKS, YYEKEE (reference sequence). The CDR3 is 16 residues long. The CDR3 sequence: CASSLDRGRILAEAFF. Written as DNA, the CDR3 is TGTGCCAGCAGCTTGGACAGGGGGCGAATTCTGGCTGAAGCTTTCTTT.

The V and J genes are TRBV14 and TRBJ1-2; D not certain. Trimming cost V 4 bases and J 3 bases, with 9 bases left between them. Germline V lookup: CDR1 SGHDN, CDR2 FVKESK. CDR3 length: 13 residues. The CDR3 here is CASSPTAHYGYTF. In DNA form, the CDR3 reads TGTGCCAGCAGCCCCACGGCCCACTATGGCTACACCTTC.

The J gene is TRBJ2-3, the V gene TRBV6-1; weak D call: TRBD2 (7 bases). Germline CDR1 is MNHNS and CDR2 is SASEGT. The CDR3 is made up of 17 amino acids. Trimming shortened V by 4 bases and J by 0 bases, and 17 bases separated the two germline ends. The CDR3 protein is CASSAKGGGLSTDTQYF. The DNA of the CDR3 is TGTGCCAGCAGTGCAAAAGGCGGGGGCCTCAGCACAGATACGCAGTATTTT.

This sequence joins TRBV30 and TRBJ1-2; no clear D. Germline lookup yields CDR1 GTSNPN and CDR2 SVGIG (reference sequence). The CDR3 covers 20 residues. Trimming stripped 0 bases from V and 1 base from J, with 27 bases between. In nucleotides, the CDR3 is TGTGCCTGGAGTGTAGCCCGCAAGGCCGCTAGGACGGGAGGTAACTATGGCTACACCTTC. It codes for CAWSVARKAARTGGNYGYTF.

The chain couples TRBV7-9 to TRBJ2-1; 11 bases are shared with TRBD2. Germline V gene lookup returns CDR1 SEHNR and CDR2 FQNEAQ (reference sequence). The CDR3 spans 17 residues. With V trimmed by 2 bases and J by 4 bases, 7 bases remained unmatched. Here the CDR3 reads CASSLKAGTSGYNEQFF. In nucleotides, the CDR3 is TGTGCCAGCAGCTTAAAAGCGGGGACTAGCGGTTACAATGAGCAGTTCTTC.

The rearrangement joins TRBV6-4 to TRBJ2-3; 7 positions match TRBD2. The CDR3 extends over 14 amino acids. Germline CDR1 is MRHNA and CDR2 is SNTAGT. V was clipped by 5 bases and J by 2 bases; unmatched bases: 4. CDR3 sequence (DNA): TGTGCCAGCAGTCCTAGCGGACCCACAGATACGCAGTATTTT. Translation gives CASSPSGPTDTQYF.

V and J are TRBV9 and TRBJ1-3; a weak D match, TRBD1 (5 bases). The germline V gene has CDR1 SGDLS and CDR2 YYNGEE. The CDR3 length is 15 residues. V lost 3 bases and J 4 bases, leaving 14 bases between the germline ends. Here the CDR3 DNA reads TGTGCCAGCAGCGGAACAGGACCTTCGGGAAACACCATATATTTT. Translation: CASSGTGPSGNTIYF. Full variable domain (missing parts from reference TRBV9 and TRBJ1-3): DSGVTQTPKHLITATGQRVTLRCSPRSGDLSVYWYQQSLDQGLQFLIQYYNGEERAKGNILERFSAQQFPDLHSELNLSSLELGDSALYFCASSGTGPSGNTIYFGEGSWLTVV.

The V call is TRBV25-1, the J call TRBJ1-3; D may be TRBD1 (6 bases). Germline V CDR1 and CDR2: MGHDK, SYGVNS. This CDR3 spans 15 amino acids. V lost 3 bases, J lost 2 bases, and 11 bases lay in between. The CDR3, as DNA: TGTGCCAGCAGTGACGCGGGGGCGGCTGGAAACACCATATATTTT. Its translation is CASSDAGAAGNTIYF. The variable domain in full, with the rest retrieved from reference TRBV25-1 and TRBJ1-3, is EADIYQTPRYLVIGTGKKITLECSQTMGHDKMYWYQQDPGMELHLIHYSYGVNSTEKGDLSSESTVSRIRTEHFPLTLESARPSHTSQYLCASSDAGAAGNTIYFGEGSWLTVV.

V is TRBV18 and J is TRBJ1-1; D not certain. Trimming cost V 6 bases and J 4 bases, with 9 bases left between them. The CDR3 consists of 12 residues. CDR1 is KGHSH and CDR2 is LQKENI in the germline V gene. Here the CDR3 reads CASSDGRTEAFF. CDR3 DNA sequence: TGTGCCAGCTCCGATGGCCGCACTGAAGCTTTCTTT.

The chain uses TRBV5-6 and TRBJ1-2; D unclear. V gave up 3 bases and J gave up 8 bases, with 8 bases separating them. Germline V gene data show CDR1 as SGHDT and CDR2 as YYEEEE. This CDR3 region has 11 residues. Here the CDR3 DNA reads TGTGCCAGCAGCTCGGGAGGGGGCTACACCTTC. Translated: CASSSGGGYTF.

The rearrangement joins TRBV19 to TRBJ2-3; D assignment may be TRBD1 or TRBD2 (5 bases each). CDR1 LNHDA and CDR2 SQIVND come from the germline V gene (reference sequence). The CDR3 contains 15 residues. V lost 3 bases and J lost 0, with 10 bases in between. CDR3 sequence reads: CASSIGAFSTDTQYF. As DNA, the CDR3 is TGTGCCAGTAGTATCGGGGCGTTCAGCACAGATACGCAGTATTTT.

The chain joins TRBV27 to TRBJ1-5, with D hard to call. The CDR3 extends over 13 amino acids. Germline CDR1 is MNHEY and CDR2 is SMNVEV (reference sequence). The ends were cut back, 3 bases at V and 8 bases at J, with 11 bases in the middle. The DNA of the CDR3 is TGTGCCAGCAGTTTCGTGGCTCAGGAGCCCCAGCATTTT. Amino acid sequence: CASSFVAQEPQHF.